Listed here are 27 T cell receptor beta chains from one sample, sequenced in a study of blood T cell repertoires in COVID-19. The assay was immunoSEQ multiplex PCR, and TCRdb's table has in-frame clones only and misses some. The repertoire consists of a few hundred thousand clones, with about 85% occurring once and the leading ten covering over 0.95%. Sequenced input: peripheral blood. Receptors were obtained from a middle-aged man with acute or convalescent COVID-19.

V gene TRBV7-3 combines with J gene TRBJ1-3; no clear D. V was pared by 5 bases and J by 3 bases, with 8 bases between. Germline lookup yields CDR1 SGHTA and CDR2 FQGTGA. The CDR3 covers 13 residues. The DNA for the CDR3 is TGTGCCAGCAGCCTTTCGGGTGGAAACACCATATATTTT. Translation gives CASSLSGGNTIYF.

CDR3 bases: TGTGCCAGTAGTATGGCCAGGGGCGACTCACCCCTCCACTTT. Amino acids: CASSMARGDSPLHF. The rearrangement links TRBV19 to TRBJ1-6, with a possible D match to TRBD1 (6 bases). V lost 3 bases and J 10 bases, leaving 13 bases between the germline ends. The CDR3 is 14 amino acids. Germline V lookup: CDR1 LNHDA, CDR2 SQIVND (reference sequence).

The gene calls are TRBV19 and TRBJ1-4; D remains unclear. The V end lost 9 bases, the J end lost 5 bases, and 10 bases lay between the germline ends. Germline lookup yields CDR1 LNHDA and CDR2 SQIVND (reference sequence). This CDR3 contains 12 residues. CDR3 in DNA: TGTGCCAGCGGGGAACTCAATGAAAAACTGTTTTTT. Translation: CASGELNEKLFF.

This chain connects TRBV28 to TRBJ1-6; TRBD1 matches 9 bases. The V segment lost 4 bases and the J segment 7 bases; nucleotides outside the gene matches: 2. CDR3 length: 14 amino acids. Germline CDR1 and CDR2: MDHEN and SYDVKM. Written as DNA, the CDR3 is TGTGCCAGCAGTTCGACAGGGGGAAATTCACCCCTCCACTTT. Translating gives CASSSTGGNSPLHF. The variable domain in full, with the rest retrieved from reference TRBV28 and TRBJ1-6, is DVKVTQSSRYLVKRTGEKVFLECVQDMDHENMFWYRQDPGLGLRLIYFSYDVKMKEKGDIPEGYSVSREKKERFSLILESASTNQTSMYLCASSSTGGNSPLHFGNGTRLTVT.

The chain employs TRBV11-2 and TRBJ2-7; D possibly corresponds to TRBD1 (6 bases). Germline V CDR1 and CDR2: SGHAT, FQNNGV. The ends were cut back, 2 bases at V and 5 bases at J, with 22 bases in the middle. The CDR3 extends over 17 amino acids. The CDR3 loop is CASSLSLSQGNINEQYF. The CDR3 nucleotides read TGTGCCAGCAGCTTAAGTCTTTCGCAGGGGAATATCAACGAGCAGTACTTC.

The rearrangement joins TRBV7-9 to TRBJ2-2, with 11 bases aligning to TRBD2. V lost 2 bases and J lost 4; bases outside the gene matches: 3. Looked up from germline, CDR1 is SEHNR and CDR2 is FQNEAQ (reference sequence). The CDR3 spans 16 residues. This chain's CDR3 is CASSLWLAGGTGELFF. CDR3 bases: TGTGCCAGCAGCTTATGGCTAGCGGGGGGCACCGGGGAGCTGTTTTTT.

In the case of this clone: Germline and junction disagree at one end, which may indicate a read error. The V and J genes are TRBV2 and TRBJ1-2; D not certain. This CDR3 contains 16 residues. From germline, CDR1 is SNHLY and CDR2 FYNNEI. The CDR3 is CASREGSSYYNYGYTF. CDR3 DNA sequence: TGTGCCAGCAGAGAAGGCAGCTCCTACTATAACTATGGCTACACCTTC. Variable domain in full (rest from reference TRBV2 and TRBJ1-2): EPEVTQTPSHQVTQMGQEVILRCVPISNHLYFYWYRQILGQKVEFLVSFYNNEISEKSEIFDDQFSVERPDGSNFTLKIRSTKLEDSAMYFCASREGSSYYNYGYTFGSGTRLTVV.

This clone has a handful of counts. This chain joins TRBV9 and TRBJ2-2; TRBD2 agrees at 13 bases. CDR1 and CDR2 (germline): SGDLS, YYNGEE. V lost 3 bases to trimming and J lost 7 bases; unmatched junction nucleotides: 6. There are 16 residues in the CDR3. The CDR3 DNA reads TGTGCCAGCAGCGAGGGACTAGCGGGGTTCAACGGGGAGCTGTTTTTT. Amino acid sequence: CASSEGLAGFNGELFF.

The rearrangement uses TRBV27 and TRBJ1-6; TRBD1 is a possible D gene (6 bases). The CDR3 is 16 amino acids. Germline V gene data show CDR1 as MNHEY and CDR2 as SMNVEV (reference sequence). Trimming removed 8 bases from V and 7 bases from J, with 21 bases in between. DNA of the CDR3: TGTGCCAGCGCTAGACAGGTTAAAGTTGAGAATTCACCCCTCCACTTT. Translation gives CASARQVKVENSPLHF.

The rearrangement links TRBV5-8 to TRBJ2-5, with 11 bases lining up with TRBD2. The germline gives CDR1 SGHTS, CDR2 YDEGEE. V lost 4 bases to trimming and J lost 5 bases; unmatched junction nucleotides: 13. The CDR3 consists of 17 residues. The CDR3 coding sequence is TGTGCCAGCAGCCGCGGGGGACTAGCGGACATCGGGGAGACCCAGTACTTC. This encodes CASSRGGLADIGETQYF.

The chain uses TRBV5-1 and TRBJ2-2; D is undetermined. Trimming removed 1 base at V and 5 bases at J, with 12 bases between. The V gene's germline CDR1 is SGHRS and CDR2 YFSETQ. The CDR3 is 15 residues long. For the CDR3, the DNA is TGCGCCAGCAGCTTGTTGCAAAGTCAGACCGGGGAGCTGTTTTTT. It is translated as CASSLLQSQTGELFF.

The chain uses TRBV6-5 and TRBJ1-4, with TRBD1 identical over 7 bases. There are 13 residues in the CDR3. V shed 7 bases and J 7 bases; nucleotides not matched to a gene: 6. Germline V gene lookup returns CDR1 MNHEY and CDR2 SVGAGI. The CDR3 bases are TGTGCCAGCAAGGAAGGGGGCAGTGAAAAACTGTTTTTT. As protein: CASKEGGSEKLFF.

The chain combines TRBV5-5 with TRBJ2-3; 8 bases fit TRBD2. Germline CDR1 reads SGHKS; CDR2 reads YYEKEE (reference sequence). Trimming removed 4 bases from V and 0 bases from J; junction bases left unmatched: 7. This CDR3 has 16 amino acids. The CDR3 DNA reads as TGTGCCAGCAGCCGCCGGGGGGGAACGAGCACAGATACGCAGTATTTT. Its protein is CASSRRGGTSTDTQYF.

J is TRBJ1-2 and V is TRBV2; TRBD1 matches 8 bases. The ends lost 2 bases at V and 6 bases at J; junction bases unmatched: 2. This CDR3 comprises 13 residues. Germline V CDR1 and CDR2: SNHLY, FYNNEI. The CDR3 sequence is CASSEQGAHGYTF. The CDR3 coding sequence is TGTGCCAGCAGTGAACAGGGGGCGCATGGCTACACCTTC.

J is TRBJ2-3 and V is TRBV4-2; the D gene is possibly TRBD2 (7 bases). The germline V gene has CDR1 LGHNA and CDR2 YNFKEQ. The CDR3 length is 17 residues. Trimming took off 0 bases at V and 0 bases at J, with 13 bases between the two ends. CDR3 sequence: CASSQEGGGASTDTQYF. The DNA of the CDR3 is TGTGCCAGCAGCCAAGAGGGAGGGGGAGCTAGCACAGATACGCAGTATTTT.

The rearrangement links TRBV2 to TRBJ2-2; 8 bases agree with TRBD1. This CDR3 has 14 residues. Germline assignment: CDR1 SNHLY and CDR2 FYNNEI. Trimming took 7 bases from V and 7 from J; bases not matched to a gene: 8. In DNA, the CDR3 is TGTGCCAGCATGGGCCAGGGGGCTGGCGGGGAGCTGTTTTTT. Translation: CASMGQGAGGELFF.

This chain connects TRBV30 to TRBJ1-2; weak D call: TRBD1 (5 bases). This CDR3 spans 12 amino acids. CDR1 is GTSNPN, CDR2 SVGIG, per germline (reference sequence). Trimming took 4 bases from V and 4 from J, leaving 10 bases between them. The CDR3 bases are TGTGCCTGGACCGGGACTTTCTATGGCTACACCTTC. Translated: CAWTGTFYGYTF. The complete variable domain, with remaining parts taken from reference TRBV30 and TRBJ1-2, reads SQTIHQWPATLVQPVGSPLSLECTVEGTSNPNLYWYRQAAGRGLQLLFYSVGIGQISSEVPQNLSASRPQDRQFILSSKKLLLSDSGFYLCAWTGTFYGYTFGSGTRLTVV.

J is TRBJ1-2 and V is TRBV5-8; D may be TRBD1 (6 bases). Germline assignment: CDR1 SGHTS and CDR2 YDEGEE. V was clipped by 3 bases and J by 4 bases, with 19 bases between them. This CDR3 comprises 16 residues. CDR3 sequence (DNA): TGTGCCAGCAGCTATGAATCGACAGGCCTCATCTATGGCTACACCTTC. This encodes CASSYESTGLIYGYTF.

A single count supports this clone. Here the CDR3 reads CASSLTGQFYEQYF. The CDR3 DNA reads TGTGCCAGCAGTTTAACGGGACAGTTCTACGAGCAGTACTTC. V is TRBV28 and J is TRBJ2-7; 7 positions match TRBD1. CDR1 and CDR2 (germline): MDHEN, SYDVKM. Trimming at V came to 2 bases and at J to 3 bases, leaving 4 bases not matched to a gene. The CDR3 runs to 14 residues.

V and J are TRBV3-1 (or the pseudogene TRBV3-2) and TRBJ2-7; 7 bases are shared with TRBD1. This CDR3 has 13 amino acids. CDR1 and CDR2 (germline): LGHDT, YNNKEL (reference sequence). Trimming removed 5 bases from V and 2 bases from J; junction bases left unmatched: 3. The CDR3 sequence is CASSMGQTYEQYF. The CDR3 nucleotides read TGTGCCAGCAGCATGGGACAGACCTACGAGCAGTACTTC.

J is TRBJ2-1 and V is TRBV11-3, with a weak D call TRBD2 (5 bases). The CDR3 sequence is 14 residues long. The germline V gene has CDR1 SGHNT and CDR2 YENEEA. Trimming took 0 bases from V and 8 from J, leaving 11 bases between them. In nucleotides, the CDR3 is TGTGCCAGCAGCTTAGAGTCGGGGATGCATGAGCAGTTCTTC. This encodes CASSLESGMHEQFF.

This clone appeared many times. The CDR3 sequence is CASSFQGNSPLHF. DNA of the CDR3: TGTGCCAGCAGTTTTCAGGGCAATTCACCCCTCCACTTT. The chain combines TRBV12-3 or TRBV12-4 with TRBJ1-6; TRBD1 is a possible D gene (5 bases). The CDR3 contains 13 residues. Trimming took off 3 bases at V and 7 bases at J, with 7 bases between the two ends.

The CDR3 sequence is CASSHWDRGRRETQYF. CDR3 coding DNA: TGTGCCAGCAGCCACTGGGACAGGGGGCGACGAGAGACCCAGTACTTC. The chain employs TRBV3-1 (or the pseudogene TRBV3-2) and TRBJ2-5, with 12 bases lining up with TRBD1. CDR3 size: 16 residues. The germline gives CDR1 LGHDT, CDR2 YNNKEL (reference sequence). J lost 4 bases, V lost 3 bases, and 6 bases had no gene match.

In this sample, this clone turned up a few times. The chain employs TRBV7-3 and TRBJ1-1, with 8 positions matching TRBD1. The CDR3 totals 13 residues. The V segment lost 6 bases and the J segment 4 bases; nucleotides outside the gene matches: 4. Looked up from germline, CDR1 is SGHTA and CDR2 is FQGTGA. The CDR3 region has the DNA TGTGCCAGCAGTCGGACAGGGAGCACTGAAGCTTTCTTT. As protein: CASSRTGSTEAFF.

The chain uses TRBV5-1 and TRBJ1-6; a weak D match, TRBD1 (5 bases). The CDR3 consists of 16 residues. CDR1 and CDR2 (germline): SGHRS, YFSETQ. The ends were cut back, 4 bases at V and 5 bases at J, with 16 bases in the middle. CDR3 sequence reads: CASSLRGGTDNSPLHF. CDR3 DNA: TGCGCCAGCAGCCTCCGGGGGGGTACCGATAATTCACCCCTCCACTTT.

V is TRBV11-3 and J is TRBJ2-2; D ambiguous. Per germline, CDR1 SGHNT and CDR2 YENEEA. With 6 bases removed from V and 7 bases from J, the gap between germline ends came to 12 bases. This CDR3 region has 13 residues. The CDR3 protein is CASSGQLGGELFF. CDR3 DNA sequence: TGTGCCAGCAGTGGGCAGTTGGGCGGGGAGCTGTTTTTT.

The chain links TRBV5-4 to TRBJ2-2; TRBD1 matches at 7 bases. With 4 bases clipped from V and 0 bases from J, the junction kept 6 bases outside the gene matches. This CDR3 has 16 amino acids. The germline gives CDR1 SGHNT, CDR2 YYREEE (reference sequence). The CDR3 coding sequence is TGTGCCAGCAGCCCGAACAGGGGATCGAACACCGGGGAGCTGTTTTTT. Protein: CASSPNRGSNTGELFF.